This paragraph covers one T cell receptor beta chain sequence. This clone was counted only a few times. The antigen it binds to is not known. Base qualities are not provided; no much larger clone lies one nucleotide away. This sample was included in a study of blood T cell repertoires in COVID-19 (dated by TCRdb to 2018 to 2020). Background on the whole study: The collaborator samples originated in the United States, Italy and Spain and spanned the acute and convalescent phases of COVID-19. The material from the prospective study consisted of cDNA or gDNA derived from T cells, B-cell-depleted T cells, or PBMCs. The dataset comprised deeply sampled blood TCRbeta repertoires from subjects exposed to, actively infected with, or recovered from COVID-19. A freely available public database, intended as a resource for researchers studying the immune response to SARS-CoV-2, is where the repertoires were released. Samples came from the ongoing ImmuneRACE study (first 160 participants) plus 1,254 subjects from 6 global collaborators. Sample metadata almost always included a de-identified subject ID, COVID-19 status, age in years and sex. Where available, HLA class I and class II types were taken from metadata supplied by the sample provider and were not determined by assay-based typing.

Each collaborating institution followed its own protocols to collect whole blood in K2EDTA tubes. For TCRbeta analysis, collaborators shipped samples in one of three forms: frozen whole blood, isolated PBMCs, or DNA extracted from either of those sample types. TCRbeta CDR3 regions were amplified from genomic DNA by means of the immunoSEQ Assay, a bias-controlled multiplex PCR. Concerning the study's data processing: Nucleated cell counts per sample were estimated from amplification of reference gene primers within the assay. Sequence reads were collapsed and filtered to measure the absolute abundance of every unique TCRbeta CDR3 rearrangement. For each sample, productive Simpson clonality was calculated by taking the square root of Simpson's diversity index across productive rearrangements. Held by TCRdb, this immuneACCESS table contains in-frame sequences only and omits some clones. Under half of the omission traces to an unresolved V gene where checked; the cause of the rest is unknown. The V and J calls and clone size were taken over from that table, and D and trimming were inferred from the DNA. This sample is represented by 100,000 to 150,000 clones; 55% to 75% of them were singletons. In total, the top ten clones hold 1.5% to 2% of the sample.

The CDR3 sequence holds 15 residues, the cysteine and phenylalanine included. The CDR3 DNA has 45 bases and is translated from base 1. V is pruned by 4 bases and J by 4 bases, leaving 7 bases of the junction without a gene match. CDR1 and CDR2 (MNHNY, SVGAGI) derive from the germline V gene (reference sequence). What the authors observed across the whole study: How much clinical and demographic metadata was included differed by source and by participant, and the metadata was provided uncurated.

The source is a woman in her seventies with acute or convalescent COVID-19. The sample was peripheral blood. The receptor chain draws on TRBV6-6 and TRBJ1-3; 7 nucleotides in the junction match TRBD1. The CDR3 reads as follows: CASSSQGGPGNTIYF. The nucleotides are TGTGCCAGCAGTTCCCAGGGGGGACCAGGAAACACCATATATTTT.